This entry is about one TCR beta chain. Its antigen is currently not known. No base quality information exists; no much larger clone differs at one position. These data come from a study of shared clonotypes between healthy human individuals (dated by TCRdb to 2020 to 2021). Context from the whole study: The cohort comprised a couple of women and a few men aged 18 to 49 years. Per donor, leukapheresis produced somewhere between about 0.8 and 9 billion PBMCs. The study deeply sequenced blood TCR repertoires of 5 or 6 healthy adults to estimate repertoire size and the extent of clonotype sharing between individuals. For each donor, CD4 naive and CD4 memory were each run on three plates, CD8 naive on two plates, and CD8 memory on one plate. To increase sequencing depth and limit assay-specific biases, TCR repertoire library preparation and sequencing were carried out by different laboratories using diverse techniques. Study-wide conclusions, independent of this receptor: Compared with non-shared clonotypes, clonotypes shared by all four sorted-subset donors had higher generation probabilities. About 5% of naive CD4, 3% to 4% of naive CD8, about 2.1% of memory CD4, and roughly 0.4% of memory CD8 clonotypes were shared across several donors. Even with the large sequencing depth, rarefaction of the sorted-subset datasets indicated that sequencing was incomplete. Pairwise subsampling led to the expectation that sequencing depth would affect the degree of clonotype sharing among donors. Estimated clonotype richness was generally larger for naive than for memory subsets. The genetic and exposure-history diversity represented was limited by the small number of donors. Sampling was restricted to blood, and TCR repertoires in tissue are likely to differ from TCR repertoires in blood.

Using the deep immunoSEQ assay, TCR CDR3 regions were amplified from genomic DNA by multiplex PCR. Extracted genomic DNA from each cell subset was distributed evenly across all wells of several immunoSEQ 96-well plates, and each plate was treated as a replicate. For sorted subsets, approximately 210 ng genomic DNA, equal to about 30,000 T cell genomes, was loaded into each replicate PCR. Purified libraries were quantified with a Qubit 3.0 fluorometer, sized on a Bioanalyzer 2100, and re-quantified with the KAPA Library Quantification kit. A separate single-read 150-cycle Illumina NextSeq 550 flow cell was used to sequence each immunoSEQ 96-well plate. As for the original processing: Because the immunoSEQ output held only junctional sequences and lacked quality scores, the filtering could not match the filtering applied to full-length reads. Sequences were annotated with PyIR, a Python wrapper for IgBLAST v1.9, using IMGT germline references to assign V/J genes and CDR3. Any read was removed if the V/J assignment was weak (E-value above 1e-6), the CDR3 was missing, or the read contained stop codons, out-of-frame junctions, or ambiguous translated residues. V3J clonotypes were defined as sequences sharing an identical inferred V gene, J gene, and CDR3 amino acid sequence. Percentage overlap between repertoires was computed as shared unique clonotypes divided by the size of the smaller repertoire. RTK rarefaction, the Chao1 estimator, and Recon v2.1 estimates of unobserved clonotypes were used to assess repertoire richness. Generation probabilities were computed with OLGA for all TCRbeta clonotypes obtained by the gDNA method from a few donors. This is the immuneACCESS table as TCRdb keeps it, with only in-frame sequences that have V and J called. A part of the clones is gone; compared with another copy, unresolved V genes explain less than half, and the rest is unexplained. V, J and clone size reflect that table, while D and trimming were determined from the DNA. The sample includes roughly 2.2 million clones, with approximately 95% observed a single time. 0.39% of the sample lies in the top ten.

The donors were healthy, HIV-negative adults with no recently reported acute infections or vaccinations. All donors were Caucasian adults living in Nashville, Tennessee, USA. CD4+ T cells were enriched by magnetic negative selection, after which naive cells were positively selected on CD45RA and the negative fraction was taken as the memory subset. After blood collection by leukapheresis, PBMCs were isolated using Ficoll-Histopaque density gradient centrifugation and then cryopreserved in the vapor phase of liquid nitrogen. Purity and quantity of every magnetically sorted T cell population were checked by analytical flow cytometry. From each sorted fraction, genomic DNA was isolated and quantified by UV absorbance on a Nanodrop 2000c. From its cysteine to its phenylalanine, the CDR3 spans 13 amino acids. Just CDR3 DNA is preserved here, 39 bases in frame from base 1. V is cut back by 6 bases and J by 6 bases, with 5 bases in the junction unmatched. From the germline V gene, CDR1 is MNHEY and CDR2 is SVGAGI.

The sequence derives from a young man in good health. Some clones in this sample may be carry-over from other donors' samples. The source material was naive CD4+ T cells from PBMCs. The cell subset or site label for this specimen denotes: CD45RA+ positively selected. The chain employs TRBV6-5 and TRBJ2-7, with 10 bases matching TRBD1. The DNA sequence is as follows: TGTGCCAGCAGCGGACAGGGGGTGGCCGAGCAGTACTTC. Its protein product is CASSGQGVAEQYF.